This is a list of T cell receptor beta chains from one sample in a study of type 1 regulatory T cells. Each CDR3 protein gets one entry after TCRdb re-called the reads with MiXCR. The sample lists about 74,000 distinct CDR3 sequences, about three fifths occurring once. Their antigen targets remain unknown. The sequenced sample was cultured T cells, either the whole culture or a sorted T cell fraction (not recorded which). All receptors come from a human donor in good health. The CDR3 runs from the conserved cysteine through the conserved F or W. A D gene is named only where the DNA matches it firmly. Clone size is shown for a subset of rows, as once, few, many or a class of expanded clone.

D gene | J gene | clone size | V gene | CDR3 DNA | CDR3 protein
. | TRBJ2-5 | . | TRBV7-8 | TGTGCCAGCAGATCCGGACGGATGCAAGAGACCCAGTACTTC | CASRSGRMQETQYF
. | TRBJ2-3 | . | TRBV27 | TGTGCCAGCAGTTTATCATCCCCAGCGGGCCCCTTTAGCACAGATACGCAGTATTTT | CASSLSSPAGPFSTDTQYF
. | TRBJ2-5 | . | TRBV6-5 | TGTGCCAGCAGGCGATCCGGGGGGCGAGAGACCCAGTACTTC | CASRRSGGRETQYF
. | TRBJ1-2 | once | TRBV7-2 | TGTGCCAGCAGCCTTCTTGGACAGCTAAGCAGGAGGGACTATGGCTACACCTTC | CASSLLGQLSRRDYGYTF
TRBD1 | TRBJ1-1 | few | TRBV2 | TGTGCCAGCAGAGGACAGGCCCTAAACACTGAAGCTTTCTTT | CASRGQALNTEAFF
. | TRBJ2-1 | few | TRBV5-1 | TGCGCCAGCAGCTTGGACGGGAGTTCCTACAATGAGCAGTTCTTC | CASSLDGSSYNEQFF
TRBD2 | TRBJ2-7 | . | TRBV5-4 | TGTGCCAGCAGCTTGGAGGGTAGGGAGGGGAACGAGCAGTACTTC | CASSLEGREGNEQYF
TRBD1 | TRBJ2-1 | . | TRBV23-1 | TGCGCCAGCAGTCAAAAATGGGACAGGGTCGGCCATGAGCAGTTCTTC | CASSQKWDRVGHEQFF
. | TRBJ2-3 | . | TRBV6-1 | TGTGCCAGCAGCTGGTACGCAGATACGCAGTATTTT | CASSWYADTQYF
. | TRBJ1-1 | few | TRBV5-4 | TGTGCCAGCAGCTCAGAACAGGGCATTGGCACTGAAGCTTTCTTT | CASSSEQGIGTEAFF
TRBD1 | TRBJ2-2 | . | TRBV24-1 | TGTGCCACCAGTGATTTCCGGGACAGGGATTCCGGGGAGCTGTTTTTT | CATSDFRDRDSGELFF
TRBD2 | TRBJ2-5 | . | TRBV7-7 | TGTGCCAGCGGTCCTAGCGGCTATGAGACCCAGTACTTC | CASGPSGYETQYF
TRBD2 | TRBJ2-3 | once | TRBV12-3/TRBV12-4 | TGTGCCAGCGCGGGGGGAGGGCCTACAGATACGCAGTATTTT | CASAGGGPTDTQYF
. | TRBJ2-7 | . | TRBV5-1 | TGCGCCAGCAGCTTGGACACCCCTACCGGCTCCCCCTACGAGCAGTACTTC | CASSLDTPTGSPYEQYF
. | TRBJ2-5 | few | TRBV20-1 | TGCAGTGCTTTGACAGTACCAGAGACCCAGTACTTC | CSALTVPETQYF
TRBD1 | TRBJ1-1 | . | TRBV20-1 | TGCAGTGCTACGACAGGGGGCGATATGAACACTGAAGCTTTCTTT | CSATTGGDMNTEAFF
. | TRBJ1-1 | . | TRBV7-9 | TGTGCCAGCAGCCCTACAGGGTTTGAAGCTTTCTTT | CASSPTGFEAFF
. | TRBJ1-5 | few | TRBV27 | TGTGCCAGCAGTCCTCAGTGGGATCAGCCCCAGCATTTT | CASSPQWDQPQHF
. | TRBJ1-1 | . | TRBV3-1 | TGTGCCAGCAGCCACCTCGGCCCCAAGACTGAAGCTTTCTTT | CASSHLGPKTEAFF
TRBD1 | TRBJ2-7 | . | TRBV18 | TGTGCCAGCTCACCATCAACGGGACAGGGATTGGGGTACGAGCAGTACTTC | CASSPSTGQGLGYEQYF
TRBD1 | TRBJ2-1 | . | TRBV27 | TGTGCCAGCAACCCGACAGGGACCTACAATGAGCAGTTCTTC | CASNPTGTYNEQFF
. | TRBJ2-1 | once | TRBV7-6 | TGTGCCAGCAGCCCGGCCCAGGGTTACAATGAGCAGTTCTTC | CASSPAQGYNEQFF
TRBD2 | TRBJ2-1 | . | TRBV20-1 | TGCAGTGCTAGATCAGCTACTAGCGGGAGCGTCCCTTTC | CSARSATSGSVPF
. | TRBJ1-5 | . | TRBV19 | TGTGCCAGTAGTGAGCAGATCCGCAGGCAGCCCCAGCATTTT | CASSEQIRRQPQHF
TRBD2 | TRBJ2-7 | . | TRBV29-1 | TGCAGCGTCCGGACTAGCGGGAGCTACGAGCAGTACTTC | CSVRTSGSYEQYF
TRBD1 | TRBJ1-2 | . | TRBV9 | TGTGCCAGCAGCGTAGGACAGGGGGCTTGGGGCTACACCTTC | CASSVGQGAWGYTF
TRBD2 | TRBJ2-7 | . | TRBV30 | TGTGCCTGGGAACCCAAACTAGCGGGGAGCTACGAGCAGTACTTC | CAWEPKLAGSYEQYF
TRBD2 | TRBJ2-3 | many | TRBV3-1 | TGTGCCAGCAGCCAAGAAAATCTGGCGGGAGGGCCGTATACGCAGTATTTT | CASSQENLAGGPYTQYF
TRBD1 | TRBJ1-1 | few | TRBV28 | TGTGCCAGCAGAACCACAGGGGTGAAGGGCACTGAAGCTTTCTTT | CASRTTGVKGTEAFF
. | TRBJ2-7 | . | TRBV18 | TGTGCCAGCTCACCACAGTCTCTAAATGGCTACGAGCAGTACTTC | CASSPQSLNGYEQYF
TRBD2 | TRBJ2-2 | once | TRBV12-3/TRBV12-4 | TGTGCCAGCAGTATAGTGGGAGGGATCACCGGGGAGCTGTTTTTT | CASSIVGGITGELFF
. | TRBJ2-2 | once | TRBV29-1 | TGCAGCGAACCAGGGGTTATCACCGGGGAGCTGTTTTTT | CSEPGVITGELFF
. | TRBJ2-5 | few | TRBV28 | TGTGCCAGCACCCCGGCGGGACAGCGGCAAGAGACCCAGTACTTC | CASTPAGQRQETQYF
. | TRBJ1-5 | . | TRBV20-1 | TGCAGTGCGTGGACGGTCTATAGCAATCAGCCCCAGCATTTT | CSAWTVYSNQPQHF
TRBD2 | TRBJ2-5 | . | TRBV20-1 | TGCAGTGCAAGGACTAGCGGAGCGGTGGAGACCCAGTACTTC | CSARTSGAVETQYF
. | TRBJ2-7 | . | TRBV6-6 | TGTGCCAGCAGTTACCCGCCCCCCGGGACCGACTACGAGCAGTACTTC | CASSYPPPGTDYEQYF
TRBD2 | TRBJ2-5 | . | TRBV2 | TGTGCCAGCAGAGCTCTGGGACTAGCCCTTCAAGAGACCCAGTACTTC | CASRALGLALQETQYF
TRBD2 | TRBJ2-1 | . | TRBV28 | TGTGCCAGCAGTAAAACTAGCGGGAGAGACAATGAGCAGTTCTTC | CASSKTSGRDNEQFF
. | TRBJ1-2 | . | TRBV29-1 | TGCAGCGTTGAAGAACAATCTCAGGGCTACACCTTC | CSVEEQSQGYTF
. | TRBJ2-2 | . | TRBV12-3/TRBV12-4 | TGTGCCAGCAGTTCCACCCTAGCAACCGGGGAGCTGTTTTTT | CASSSTLATGELFF
TRBD2 | TRBJ2-1 | once | TRBV20-1 | TGCAGTGCTAGAGAAGGGCTAGCGGGAGGGTTTAATGAGCAGTTCTTC | CSAREGLAGGFNEQFF
TRBD1 | TRBJ2-2 | . | TRBV29-1 | TGCAGCGTTGGACAGGGCCGCACCGGGGAGCTGTTTTTT | CSVGQGRTGELFF
TRBD2 | TRBJ2-2 | . | TRBV9 | TGTGCCAGCAGCGTAGTCGGAGCGGGAGGTAGCACCGGGGAGCTGTTTTTT | CASSVVGAGGSTGELFF
. | TRBJ2-7 | . | TRBV28 | TGTGCCAGCAGTCCTACGATCAAGGGCGAGCAGTACTTC | CASSPTIKGEQYF
. | TRBJ2-5 | . | TRBV11-2 | TGTGCCAGCAGCTTACAACCCGTAGAGACCCAGTACTTC | CASSLQPVETQYF
. | TRBJ1-3 | few | TRBV29-1 | TGCAGCGTGTGGGACACTGGCTCTGGAAACACCATATATTTT | CSVWDTGSGNTIYF
TRBD1 | TRBJ2-7 | . | TRBV5-1 | TGCGCCAGCAGCTTTGGACAGGGGTTCTCCTACGAGCAGTACTTC | CASSFGQGFSYEQYF
. | TRBJ1-1 | few | TRBV7-2 | TGTGCCAGCAGCTTAGGAAGGGGGGGCACTGAAGCTTTCTTT | CASSLGRGGTEAFF
. | TRBJ2-2 | . | TRBV12-3/TRBV12-4 | TGTGCCAGCGGTCGCGTTTCGGGGACCAACACCGGGGAGCTGTTTTTT | CASGRVSGTNTGELFF